This T cell receptor (beta chain) appears in the sequencing data of a study of CXCR3-negative and CXCR3-positive naive CD8 T cells. Study as a whole: The total count of TRB reads reached about 150 million, and each library contributed about 1.5 +/- 0.3 million. Notes on the study in general: The study found more hydrophobic TRB CDR3s in CXCR3-positive naive cells than in CXCR3-negative naive cells. High diversity, comparable across both naive subsets, contrasted with much lower diversity in memory CD8+ cells.

CD45RO-CCR7+CD27+CD95- expression identified naive CD8+ T cells. Of note for this clonotype: Its antigen is currently unknown.

The CDR3 length is 17 residues. CDR1 and CDR2 (germline): SGHTA, FQGNSA. 5' RACE that incorporated UMI labels was used to prepare the TRB cDNA libraries. TCRdb reprocessed the 5' RACE reads and keeps a single row for each CDR3 protein, giving no DNA. The sample shows about 84,000 distinct CDR3 sequences, and roughly 0.62% sits with its ten largest clones. What was sequenced was naive CXCR3+ CD8+ T cells from blood. Subset reported: CD45RO-CCR7+CD27+CD95- naive CD8+ T cells expressing CXCR3 (TNR3+). The clonotype comes from a human donor in good health. Some clones in this sample may be carry-over from other donors' samples. This sequence joins TRBV7-2 and TRBJ2-1; the D call of TRBD1 rests on TCRdb alone, since no DNA is present to check it. This chain's CDR3 is CASSQPPTKSSYNEQFF.